Sequencing of this TCR delta chain was carried out in a study of gamma delta lymphoproliferative disorders and STAT genes. General study results and limits: Delta repertoires did not separate groups, but patient gamma repertoires clustered apart.

TCRdb repeated clone calling on the multiplex PCR reads with CATT. The data hold 650 to 750 delta-chain clones, with around 2.8% observed a single time. The CDR3 runs 18 residues. CDR1 and CDR2 (germline): GEAIGNYY, EKD. This clone was recorded a few times. Its cognate antigen is unknown. A read error is likely here: a far larger clone is one base away. Other nucleotide sequences from this sample produce the same CDR3. The receptor sequences were amplified from genomic DNA of peripheral blood mononuclear cells. The sequence was collected from a human donor with gamma-delta T-cell large granular lymphocyte leukemia. The chain joins TRDV2 to TRDJ1, with 8 bases matching TRDD3. Sequenced input: blood. CDR3 in amino acids: CACDTVGLGENGADKLIF. The DNA of the CDR3 is TGTGCATGTGACACCGTAGGGCTGGGGGAAAACGGGGCCGATAAACTCATCTTT.